What follows describes a single TCR beta chain. The sample originates from a study of OX40 agonist ivuxolimab in advanced cancers. Profiled with immunoSEQ multiplex PCR; TCRdb holds only in-frame clones, not every one. The repertoire holds 70,000 to 80,000 clones, with 90% to 95% as singletons. Per the germline V gene, CDR1 is MNHEY and CDR2 is SMNVEV (reference sequence). With 5 bases removed from V and 6 bases from J, the gap between germline ends came to 15 bases. This CDR3 spans 14 amino acids. The sequenced sample was CD4+ or CD8+ T cells sorted from blood, obtained in a trial of the OX40 agonist ivuxolimab. The sequence was obtained from an adult with an advanced solid tumor such as melanoma, head and neck, liver or kidney cancer. The genes are TRBV27 and TRBJ2-3; no clear D gene. CDR3 in amino acids: CASSELPMVDTQYF. Written as DNA, the CDR3 is TGTGCCAGCAGTGAGCTCCCGATGGTGGATACGCAGTATTTT.